This record concerns one T cell receptor beta chain sequence. The antigen is undetermined. The data were obtained in a study of shared clonotypes between healthy human individuals. Study information: Used for every donor were three CD4 naive, three CD4 memory, two CD8 naive and one CD8 memory plate. Findings and limits, study-wide: When compared with the clonotypes that were shared by all four sorted-subset donors, the non-shared clonotypes turned out to have lower generation probabilities.

Positively selected for CCR7, the CD45RO-negative cells used as naive CD8 cells excluded terminally differentiated effector memory CD45RA+ cells. Genomic DNA belonging to each subset was distributed in equal measure over several immunoSEQ plates. Original data processing: Sequence data from immunoSEQ were junction-only and lacked quality scores; consequently, filtering differed. Using immunoSEQ multiplex PCR, the repertoire was profiled, and TCRdb retains in-frame clones only, with some absent. That table gives V, J and clone size, and the DNA gave D and trimming. This sample yields about 2 million clones, of which 85% to 95% are seen a single time; roughly 1.2% belongs to the top ten. The CDR3 has 15 amino acids. Losses at the gene ends were 4 bases for V and 6 bases for J; bases not matched to a gene: 8. Looked up from germline, CDR1 is MNHEY and CDR2 is SMNVEV (reference sequence).

The sequence was obtained from a man younger than 30 in good health. The specimen sequenced was naive CD8+ T cells sorted from blood. The chain combines TRBV27 with TRBJ1-1; 10 bases fit TRBD1. The CDR3 nucleotides are TGTGCCAGCAGTTCCGGGACAGGGGTGAAGGCTGAAGCTTTCTTT. It translates to CASSSGTGVKAEAFF.